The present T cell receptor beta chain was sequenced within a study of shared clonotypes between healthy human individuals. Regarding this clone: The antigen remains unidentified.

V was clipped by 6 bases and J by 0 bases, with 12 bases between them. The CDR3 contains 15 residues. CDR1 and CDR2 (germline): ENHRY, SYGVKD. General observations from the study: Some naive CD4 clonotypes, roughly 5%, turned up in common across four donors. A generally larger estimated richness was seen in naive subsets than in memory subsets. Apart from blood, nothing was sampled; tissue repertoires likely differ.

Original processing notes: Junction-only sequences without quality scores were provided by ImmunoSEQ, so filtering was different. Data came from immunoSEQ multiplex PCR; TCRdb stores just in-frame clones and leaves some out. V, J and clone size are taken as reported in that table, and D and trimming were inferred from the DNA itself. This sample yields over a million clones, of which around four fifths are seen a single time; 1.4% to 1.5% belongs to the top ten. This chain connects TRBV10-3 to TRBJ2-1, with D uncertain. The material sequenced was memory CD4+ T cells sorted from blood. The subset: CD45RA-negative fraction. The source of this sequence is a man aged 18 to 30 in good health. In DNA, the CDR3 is TGTGCCATCAGCAGGTCGGGTTCCTCCTACAATGAGCAGTTCTTC. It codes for CAISRSGSSYNEQFF.